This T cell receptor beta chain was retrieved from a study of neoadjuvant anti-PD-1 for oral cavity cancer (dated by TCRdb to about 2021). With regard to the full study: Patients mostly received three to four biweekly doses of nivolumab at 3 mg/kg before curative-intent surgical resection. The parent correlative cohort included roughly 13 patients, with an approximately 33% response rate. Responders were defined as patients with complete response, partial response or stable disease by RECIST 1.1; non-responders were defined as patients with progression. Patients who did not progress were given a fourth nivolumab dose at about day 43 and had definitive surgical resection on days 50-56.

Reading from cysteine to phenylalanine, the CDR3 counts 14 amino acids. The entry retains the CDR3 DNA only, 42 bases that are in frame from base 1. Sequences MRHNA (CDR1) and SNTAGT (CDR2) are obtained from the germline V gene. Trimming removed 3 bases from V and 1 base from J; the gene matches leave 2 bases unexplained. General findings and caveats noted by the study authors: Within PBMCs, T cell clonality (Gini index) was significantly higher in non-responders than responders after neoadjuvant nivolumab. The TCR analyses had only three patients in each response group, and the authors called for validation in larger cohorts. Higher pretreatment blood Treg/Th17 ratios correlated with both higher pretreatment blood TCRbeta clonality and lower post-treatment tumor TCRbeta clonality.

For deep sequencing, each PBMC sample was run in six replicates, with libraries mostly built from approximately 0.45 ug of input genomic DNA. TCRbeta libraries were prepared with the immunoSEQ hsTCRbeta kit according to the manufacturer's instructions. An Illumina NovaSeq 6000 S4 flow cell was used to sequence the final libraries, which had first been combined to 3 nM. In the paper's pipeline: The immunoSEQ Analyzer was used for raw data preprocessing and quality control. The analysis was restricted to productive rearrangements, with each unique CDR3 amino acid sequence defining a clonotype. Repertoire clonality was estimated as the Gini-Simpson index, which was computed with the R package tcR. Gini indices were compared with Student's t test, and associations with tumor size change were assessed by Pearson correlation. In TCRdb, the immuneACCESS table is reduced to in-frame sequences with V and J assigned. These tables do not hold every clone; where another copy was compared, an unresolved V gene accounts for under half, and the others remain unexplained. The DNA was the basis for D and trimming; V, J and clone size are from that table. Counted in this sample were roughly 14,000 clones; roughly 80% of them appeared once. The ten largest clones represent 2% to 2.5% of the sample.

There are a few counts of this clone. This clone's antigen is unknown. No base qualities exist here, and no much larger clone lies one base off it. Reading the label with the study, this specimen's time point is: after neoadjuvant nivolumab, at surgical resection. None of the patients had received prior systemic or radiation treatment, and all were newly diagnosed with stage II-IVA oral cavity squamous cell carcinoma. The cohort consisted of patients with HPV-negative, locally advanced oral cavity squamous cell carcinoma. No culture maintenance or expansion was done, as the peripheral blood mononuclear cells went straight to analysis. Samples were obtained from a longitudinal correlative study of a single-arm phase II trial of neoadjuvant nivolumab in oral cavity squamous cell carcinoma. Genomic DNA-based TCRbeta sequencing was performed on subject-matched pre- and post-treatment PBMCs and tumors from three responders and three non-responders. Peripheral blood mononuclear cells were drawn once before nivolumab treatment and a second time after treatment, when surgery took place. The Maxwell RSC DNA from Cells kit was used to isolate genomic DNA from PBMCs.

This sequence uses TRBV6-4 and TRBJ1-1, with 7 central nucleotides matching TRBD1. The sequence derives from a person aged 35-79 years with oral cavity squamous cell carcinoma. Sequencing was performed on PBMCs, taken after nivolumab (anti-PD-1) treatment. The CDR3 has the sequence CASSEGTANTEAFF. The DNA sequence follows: TGTGCCAGCAGTGAAGGGACAGCGAACACTGAAGCTTTCTTT.